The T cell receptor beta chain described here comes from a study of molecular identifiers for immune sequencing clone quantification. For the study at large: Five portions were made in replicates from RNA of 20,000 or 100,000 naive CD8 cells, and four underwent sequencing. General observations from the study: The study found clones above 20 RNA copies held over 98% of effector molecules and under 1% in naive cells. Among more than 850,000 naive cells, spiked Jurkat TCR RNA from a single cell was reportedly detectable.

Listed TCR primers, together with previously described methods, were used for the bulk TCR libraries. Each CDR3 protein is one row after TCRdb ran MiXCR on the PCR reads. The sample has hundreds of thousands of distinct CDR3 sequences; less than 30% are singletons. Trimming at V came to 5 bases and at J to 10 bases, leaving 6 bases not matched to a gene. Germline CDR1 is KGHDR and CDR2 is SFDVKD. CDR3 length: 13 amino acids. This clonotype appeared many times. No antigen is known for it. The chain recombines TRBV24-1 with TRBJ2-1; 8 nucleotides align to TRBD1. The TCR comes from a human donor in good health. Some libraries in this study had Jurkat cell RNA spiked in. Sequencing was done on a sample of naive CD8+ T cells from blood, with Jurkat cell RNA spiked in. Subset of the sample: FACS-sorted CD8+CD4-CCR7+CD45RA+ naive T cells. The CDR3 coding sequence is TGTGCCACCAGTGTAAGGACAGGGTCAGAGCAGTTCTTC. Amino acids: CATSVRTGSEQFF.